These T cell receptor beta chains were read from a single sample in a study of OX40 agonist ivuxolimab in advanced cancers. Here immunoSEQ multiplex PCR was the method, and the copy in TCRdb shows in-frame clones only, minus some. The sample includes about 60,000 clones, about 83% of them seen just once. The sample was CD4+ or CD8+ T cells sorted from blood, taken in a trial of the OX40 agonist ivuxolimab. The receptors were gathered from an adult with an advanced solid tumor such as melanoma, head and neck, liver or kidney cancer. Each CDR3 is given with its conserved first and last residue. The D gene is left open where the match is weak. The size of a clone is reported for some rows only, either as once, few or many, or as a class for expanded clones.

size: NA
J: TRBJ2-5
D: TRBD1
V: TRBV11-2
CDR3: CASSQGEGAWDETQYF
DNA: TGTGCCAGCAGCCAAGGCGAGGGGGCATGGGATGAGACCCAGTACTTC

size: NA
J: TRBJ1-2
D: TRBD1
V: TRBV19
CDR3: CASSRGQGEFYGYTF
DNA: TGTGCCAGTAGTAGGGGACAGGGGGAATTCTATGGCTACACCTTC

size: NA
J: TRBJ1-6
D: NA
V: TRBV6-1
CDR3: CASARGPTDSPLHF
DNA: TGTGCCAGCGCCAGGGGACCTACAGATTCACCCCTCCACTTT

size: once
J: TRBJ1-5
D: NA
V: TRBV11-2
CDR3: CASSLQFDQPQHF
DNA: TGTGCCAGCAGCTTACAGTTCGATCAGCCCCAGCATTTT

size: NA
J: TRBJ1-3
D: NA
V: TRBV4-2
CDR3: CASSQDREAGNTIYF
DNA: TGTGCCAGCAGCCAAGACAGGGAAGCTGGAAACACCATATATTTT

size: NA
J: TRBJ2-5
D: TRBD2
V: TRBV28
CDR3: CASSLGGRAIETQYF
DNA: TGTGCCAGCAGTTTAGGCGGGAGGGCAATAGAGACCCAGTACTTC

size: NA
J: TRBJ2-7
D: NA
V: TRBV6-6
CDR3: CASSYSGEPSEQYF
DNA: TGTGCCAGCAGTTATTCCGGGGAGCCCTCCGAGCAGTACTTC

size: NA
J: TRBJ2-1
D: NA
V: TRBV4-1
CDR3: CASSLGVGRNNEQFF
DNA: TGCGCCAGCAGCTTAGGGGTCGGTAGGAACAATGAGCAGTTCTTC

size: NA
J: TRBJ2-7
D: TRBD2
V: TRBV27
CDR3: CASSLTSGPSYEQYF
DNA: TGTGCCAGCAGTTTGACTAGCGGGCCTTCCTACGAGCAGTACTTC

size: NA
J: TRBJ1-5
D: NA
V: TRBV5-6
CDR3: CASSLNGRRNNQPQHF
DNA: TGTGCCAGCAGCTTGAATGGTAGGCGGAACAATCAGCCCCAGCATTTT

size: few
J: TRBJ1-1
D: NA
V: TRBV4-1
CDR3: CASSQVSGTEAFF
DNA: TGCGCCAGCAGCCAAGTCAGTGGCACTGAAGCTTTCTTT

size: NA
J: TRBJ1-5
D: TRBD1
V: TRBV19
CDR3: CASSIMAGGFYSNQPQHF
DNA: TGTGCCAGTAGCATCATGGCAGGGGGATTTTATAGCAATCAGCCCCAGCATTTT